One and the same sample provided the 14 T cell receptor beta chains below, sequenced in a study of T-cell reconstitution after alpha-beta-depleted transplantation in children. This sample's TCRbeta library carried unique molecular identifier barcodes. TCRdb re-called the PCR reads with MiXCR, one entry per CDR3 protein. The sample has hundreds of thousands of distinct CDR3 sequences, 15% to 20% seen once. Sequencing was performed on PBMCs, mostly from graft donor cells, taken 360 days after TCRalphabeta/CD19-depleted stem cell transplant. All receptors derive from a male patient younger than 18 who had a stem cell transplant for acute lymphoblastic leukemia, so the T cells may come from the graft donor.

The genes are TRBV20-1 and TRBJ2-7, with TRBD2 identical over 9 bases. V lost 6 bases to trimming and J lost 7 bases; unmatched junction nucleotides: 19. The CDR3 consists of 16 residues. The germline CDR1 and CDR2 sequences are DFQATT and SNEGSKA (reference sequence). The CDR3 coding sequence is TGCAGTGCCCCTGATTGGGAGGGTAGCGGGGGTTTGGAGCAGTACTTC. Its translation is CSAPDWEGSGGLEQYF.

This clonotype was counted ten times or more. This rearrangement joins TRBV7-9 to TRBJ1-4, with D possibly matching TRBD1 (5 bases). V was shortened by 5 bases and J by 2 bases, with 15 bases between the two germline ends. The CDR3 length is 16 residues. Germline V gives CDR1 SEHNR, CDR2 FQNEAQ (reference sequence). CDR3 DNA: TGTGCCAGCAGCCGCATACAGGCTAAGACTAATGAAAAACTGTTTTTT. It specifies CASSRIQAKTNEKLFF.

There are a few counts of this clonotype. The chain couples TRBV20-1 to TRBJ2-5; D uncertain. The V gene's germline CDR1 is DFQATT and CDR2 SNEGSKA (reference sequence). Trimming cost V 3 bases and J 5 bases, with 7 bases left between them. This CDR3 has 11 residues. The DNA for the CDR3 is TGCAGTGCTAGCGTAGTGGAGACCCAGTACTTC. This translates into CSASVVETQYF.

This clonotype was recorded a few times. CDR3 in DNA: TGTGCCAGCAGGGTCAACTACGAGCAGTACTTC. Its translation: CASRVNYEQYF. This chain links TRBV12-3 or TRBV12-4 with TRBJ2-7; D call uncertain. There are 11 residues in the CDR3. The ends were cut back, 6 bases at V and 3 bases at J, with 6 bases in the middle.

The gene calls are TRBV6-5 and TRBJ1-2, with D uncertain. This CDR3 comprises 15 residues. From germline, CDR1 is MNHEY and CDR2 SVGAGI. V was pared by 4 bases and J by 5 bases, with 17 bases between. CDR3 sequence: CASSLDTAPRYGYTF. DNA for the CDR3: TGTGCCAGCAGTTTAGACACTGCACCGAGATATGGCTACACCTTC.

The chain links TRBV5-1 to TRBJ2-1; no reliable D call. The CDR3 spans 12 residues. Germline CDR1 SGHRS, CDR2 YFSETQ. With 7 bases removed from V and 8 bases from J, the gap between germline ends came to 13 bases. This CDR3 is CASRVTVYEQFF. CDR3 bases: TGCGCCAGCCGAGTTACGGTCTATGAGCAGTTCTTC.

This rearrangement joins TRBV5-1 to TRBJ2-7; 9 nucleotides match TRBD1. After removal of 1 base from V and 6 bases from J, the junction contained 5 bases not matched to a gene. The V gene's germline CDR1 is SGHRS and CDR2 YFSETQ. CDR3 size: 14 residues. The CDR3 DNA sequence: TGCGCCAGCAGCTTGAGAGGGACAGGGATCGAGCAGTACTTC. It encodes CASSLRGTGIEQYF.

This clonotype was picked up many times. The chain has TRBV5-1 and TRBJ1-1; a possible D gene is TRBD1 (6 bases). The CDR3 extends over 16 amino acids. Trimming removed 1 base from V and 0 bases from J, with 13 bases in between. Germline V gene lookup returns CDR1 SGHRS and CDR2 YFSETQ. CDR3 sequence reads: CASSLRQGLLNTEAFF. CDR3 coding DNA: TGCGCCAGCAGCTTGCGGCAGGGGCTTTTGAACACTGAAGCTTTCTTT.

This clonotype has only a few counts. The rearrangement links TRBV6-5 to TRBJ2-1; 9 bases line up with TRBD2. Trimming removed 2 bases from V and 4 bases from J; junction bases left unmatched: 9. Germline lookup yields CDR1 MNHEY and CDR2 SVGAGI. The CDR3 length is 17 residues. The CDR3 nucleotides are TGTGCCAGCAGTTACACGGCTAGCGGGGACAAATACAATGAGCAGTTCTTC. As protein: CASSYTASGDKYNEQFF.

This chain joins TRBV2 and TRBJ1-5, with D possibly being TRBD1 (5 bases). CDR1 is SNHLY and CDR2 is FYNNEI in the germline V gene. V was clipped by 3 bases and J by 0 bases, with 6 bases between them. The CDR3 has 14 residues. Written as DNA, the CDR3 is TGTGCCAGCAGTGATACAGGTAGCAATCAGCCCCAGCATTTT. This encodes CASSDTGSNQPQHF. Full variable domain (rest looked up from reference TRBV2 and TRBJ1-5): EPEVTQTPSHQVTQMGQEVILRCVPISNHLYFYWYRQILGQKVEFLVSFYNNEISEKSEIFDDQFSVERPDGSNFTLKIRSTKLEDSAMYFCASSDTGSNQPQHFGDGTRLSIL.

This clonotype was found a few times. The chain recombines TRBV5-1 with TRBJ2-5; tentatively, D is TRBD1 (6 bases). Between the trimmed V and J ends, which lost 0 bases and 6 bases, there was a span of 15 bases. Looked up from germline, CDR1 is SGHRS and CDR2 is YFSETQ. CDR3 length equals 15 residues. CDR3 bases: TGCGCCAGCAGCTTGGTGGTTAACAGGGCCAAGACCCAGTACTTC. Protein sequence: CASSLVVNRAKTQYF.

The rearrangement joins TRBV5-1 to TRBJ1-1; D perhaps matches TRBD1 (5 bases). Trimming pared 1 base from V and 1 base from J, leaving 11 bases between. Germline V gene sequence: CDR1 SGHRS, CDR2 YFSETQ. This CDR3 region has 15 residues. CDR3 region: CASSLRRGWNTEAFF. In DNA, the CDR3 is TGCGCCAGCAGCTTGCGGAGGGGCTGGAACACTGAAGCTTTCTTT.

In its sample, this clonotype was seen a few times. V usage is TRBV7-9 and J usage is TRBJ2-2, with D unresolved. Between the trimmed V and J ends, which lost 5 bases and 4 bases, there was a span of 20 bases. CDR3 size: 17 residues. Germline V gives CDR1 SEHNR, CDR2 FQNEAQ (reference sequence). CDR3 in amino acids: CASSGVSSLVITGELFF. CDR3 coding DNA: TGTGCCAGCAGCGGGGTTTCGAGTTTAGTCATCACCGGGGAGCTGTTTTTT.

V and J are TRBV10-3 and TRBJ2-7; 11 bases are shared with TRBD2. The CDR3 runs to 17 residues. V lost 3 bases, J lost 5 bases, and 12 bases stayed unmatched. Germline lookup yields CDR1 ENHRY and CDR2 SYGVKD. The CDR3 here is CAISDGIIAGGPHEQYF. The CDR3 DNA reads as TGTGCCATCAGTGACGGGATCATAGCGGGAGGGCCCCACGAGCAGTACTTC.